Presented here are 24 T cell receptor beta chains from one specimen sequenced in a study of regulatory T cells in long-lasting Graves disease (dated by TCRdb to 2020 to 2022). This sample's time point label indicates: newly diagnosed GD, antithyroid drugs for less than 3 months. For both TCR sequencing and RNA sequencing, RNA was extracted from PBMCs in TRIzol. Library construction relied on multiplex PCR. Sequencing relied on an Illumina HiSeq 4000. TCR beta libraries were built with iRepertoire HTBI primers and Arm-PCR amplification of CDR3 regions. TCRdb's own reprocessing of the public reads used fastp at Q25 and MiXCR and kept productive beta chains. CDR3 protein sequences are deduplicated, and each keeps its most common genes and DNA. The table for this sample lists some 320,000 distinct CDR3 sequences; 15% to 20% of them were counted only once. The ten largest account for roughly 40% of the sample.

The material sequenced was peripheral blood mononuclear cells (PBMCs), taken at new diagnosis, from a patient treated with antithyroid drugs. Receptors were obtained from a female donor with Graves disease.

This clonotype was seen only a few times. The genes are TRBV30 and TRBJ2-1, with D perhaps matching TRBD1 (6 bases). The CDR3 spans 14 residues. CDR1 and CDR2 (germline): GTSNPN, SVGIG (reference sequence). The V gene lost 2 bases and the J gene lost 9 bases, with 17 bases spanning the gap. The CDR3 DNA is TGTGCCTGGAGTCACAACACAGGGCGGAGTGAGCAGTTCTTC. This gives the protein CAWSHNTGRSEQFF.

V gene TRBV3-1 combines with J gene TRBJ2-2; the D gene could be TRBD1 or TRBD2 (5 bases each). V lost 4 bases, J lost 4 bases, and 16 bases lay in between. Germline-derived CDR1 and CDR2 are LGHDT and YNNKEL (reference sequence). The CDR3 contains 16 residues. The CDR3 region is CASSLGPGAGTGELFF. CDR3 nucleotides: TGTGCCAGCAGCCTAGGACCCGGGGCGGGCACCGGGGAGCTGTTTTTT.

This clonotype has ten or more counts. The CDR3 loop reads CASSHTGGRLNYGYTF. In nucleotides, the CDR3 is TGTGCCAGCAGCCATACGGGAGGCCGCCTTAACTATGGCTACACCTTC. V is TRBV6-1 and J is TRBJ1-2, with D uncertain. In germline, CDR1 is MNHNS, CDR2 SASEGT. There are 16 residues in the CDR3. Deletions cut 6 bases from V and 1 base from J, with 18 bases between.

The J gene is TRBJ1-1, the V gene TRBV4-1, with D possibly matching TRBD1 (5 bases). V was shortened by 3 bases and J by 2 bases, with 19 bases between the two germline ends. Per the germline V gene, CDR1 is MGHRA and CDR2 is YSYEKL. The CDR3 totals 17 residues. CDR3 sequence (DNA): TGCGCCAGCAGCCATCATCCACGGATCGGGGACAACACTGAAGCTTTCTTT. Protein: CASSHHPRIGDNTEAFF.

This sequence joins TRBV2 and TRBJ1-6; D is unclear. V shed 9 bases and J shed 9 bases, with 12 bases lying between them. In germline, CDR1 is SNHLY, CDR2 FYNNEI. This CDR3 spans 12 amino acids. DNA of the CDR3: TGTGCCAGTAGGCGCTTCGCTTCACCCCTCCACTTT. Protein sequence: CASRRFASPLHF.

This clonotype was observed many times. This chain links TRBV10-3 with TRBJ2-5, with D hard to call. The CDR3 covers 13 residues. Germline V gene lookup returns CDR1 ENHRY and CDR2 SYGVKD. Trimming removed 3 bases from V and 2 bases from J, with 7 bases in between. CDR3 region: CAISDLRQETQYF. CDR3 nucleotide sequence: TGTGCCATCAGTGATCTAAGGCAAGAGACCCAGTACTTC.

This clonotype was observed at least ten times. The CDR3 sequence: CASVAYNEQFF. The CDR3 DNA sequence: TGTGCCAGCGTCGCCTACAATGAGCAGTTCTTC. This chain joins TRBV12-3 or TRBV12-4 and TRBJ2-1; no clear D. This CDR3 has 11 residues. Between the trimmed V and J ends, which lost 8 bases and 2 bases, there was a span of 4 bases.

This chain links TRBV6-2 or TRBV6-3 with TRBJ2-3, with D possibly being TRBD2 (6 bases). V was clipped by 0 bases and J by 12 bases, with 13 bases between them. Looked up from germline, CDR1 is MNHEY and CDR2 is SVGEGT. The CDR3 runs 13 residues. As DNA, the CDR3 is TGTGCCAGCAGTTACTCTCGACCGGGGGATCAGTATTTT. Translation: CASSYSRPGDQYF.

As regards this clonotype: Since a much larger clone is just one base distant, this may be a read error. The gene calls are TRBV28 and TRBJ2-5; 11 positions agree with TRBD2. CDR1 and CDR2 from the germline V gene are MDHEN and SYDVKM. Trimming at V came to 4 bases and at J to 5 bases, leaving 15 bases not matched to a gene. The CDR3 has 18 residues. CDR3 sequence: CASSSSPSSGRRGETQYF. In DNA, the CDR3 is TGTGCCAGCAGTTCATCCCCCTCTAGCGGGAGGCGTGGGGAGACCCAGTACTTC.

This clonotype was seen many times. This sequence joins TRBV28 and TRBJ2-7, with D unresolved. CDR3 length equals 11 residues. Trimming stripped 2 bases from V and 6 bases from J, with 5 bases between. The germline V gene encodes CDR1 MDHEN and CDR2 SYDVKM. DNA for the CDR3: TGTGCCAGCAGTTTAGGGGTCGAGCAGTACTTC. Translating it yields CASSLGVEQYF.

This clonotype was counted ten times or more. The chain uses TRBV27 and TRBJ2-7; D remains unclear. This CDR3 comprises 11 residues. CDR1 MNHEY and CDR2 SMNVEV come from the germline V gene (reference sequence). V lost 4 bases and J 7 bases, leaving 8 bases between the germline ends. Here the CDR3 DNA reads TGTGCCAGCAGTTCCCGGACGGAGCAGTACTTC. Translation gives CASSSRTEQYF.

In its sample, this clonotype was seen many times. This rearrangement joins TRBV29-1 to TRBJ2-1, with 13 positions matching TRBD2. CDR1 is SQVTM, CDR2 ANQGSEA, per germline. The CDR3 totals 16 residues. J was trimmed by 9 bases and V by 5 bases; bases with no gene match: 13. The CDR3 nucleotides are TGCAGCGTTACAAGGGGACTAGCGGGATCCGACGGTGAGCAGTTCTTC. Its translation: CSVTRGLAGSDGEQFF.

This clonotype was recorded at least ten times. J is TRBJ2-7 and V is TRBV12-3 or TRBV12-4; 9 bases align to TRBD1. The CDR3 consists of 13 residues. The ends lost 4 bases at V and 7 bases at J; junction bases unmatched: 5. The CDR3 loop reads CASSSSGTGEQYF. The CDR3 region has the DNA TGTGCCAGCAGTTCCTCGGGGACAGGGGAGCAGTACTTC.

This clonotype was seen repeatedly, ten times or more. The chain employs TRBV12-5 and TRBJ2-4; 8 nucleotides align to TRBD2. Losses at the gene ends were 5 bases for V and 3 bases for J; bases not matched to a gene: 18. The CDR3 sequence is 19 residues long. From germline, CDR1 is LGHNT and CDR2 FRNRAP. The CDR3: CASGARGGARGDGKNIQYF. CDR3 nucleotide sequence: TGTGCTAGTGGTGCCCGGGGGGGGGCGAGGGGAGATGGCAAAAACATTCAGTACTTC.

A word on this clonotype: One end of the junction is discordant with germline, which a read error may explain. The chain recombines TRBV19 with TRBJ1-1; D is uncertain. This CDR3 has 14 amino acids. From germline, CDR1 is LNHDA and CDR2 SQIVND (reference sequence). In nucleotides, the CDR3 is TGTGCCAGTAGCCCGGGAGTCTCGAACGCTGAAGCTTTCTTT. This codes for CASSPGVSNAEAFF. Full variable domain (missing parts from reference TRBV19 and TRBJ1-1): DGGITQSPKYLFRKEGQNVTLSCEQNLNHDAMYWYRQDPGQGLRLIYYSQIVNDFQKGDIAEGYSVSREKKESFPLTVTSAQKNPTAFYLCASSPGVSNAEAFFGQGTRLTVV.

There are many counts of this clonotype. The V and J genes are TRBV5-4 and TRBJ2-3; D remains ambiguous. Trimming removed 0 bases from V and 3 bases from J, with 14 bases in between. The CDR3 has 16 amino acids. Germline CDR1 is SGHNT and CDR2 is YYREEE (reference sequence). CDR3 sequence reads: CASSLEGPRGTDTQYF. The DNA of the CDR3 is TGTGCCAGCAGCTTGGAAGGCCCCCGTGGGACAGATACGCAGTATTTT.

The chain recombines TRBV20-1 with TRBJ2-7; no reliable D call. Trimming left V 5 bases short and J 7 bases short, with 18 bases between. There are 13 residues in the CDR3. CDR1 is DFQATT and CDR2 is SNEGSKA in the germline V gene (reference sequence). The DNA of the CDR3 is TGCAGTGCTGGCCTGACTGGTTTGGGGGAGCAGTACTTC. This translates into CSAGLTGLGEQYF.

This clonotype was counted a few times. The chain carries TRBV7-2 and TRBJ2-2; tentatively, D is TRBD1 (6 bases). Germline CDR1 and CDR2: SGHTA and FQGNSA. The V and J ends lost 4 bases and 4 bases respectively, with 16 bases between them. CDR3 size: 16 residues. The CDR3 bases are TGTGCCAGCAGCTCCCACTACAGGGTATCCACCGGGGAGCTGTTTTTT. This codes for CASSSHYRVSTGELFF.

This clonotype was seen a handful of times. The chain recombines TRBV7-6 with TRBJ2-3; D is perhaps TRBD1 or TRBD2 (6 bases each). Germline V gives CDR1 SGHVS, CDR2 FNYEAQ. Trimming stripped 2 bases from V and 1 base from J, with 16 bases between. The length of the CDR3 is 17 residues. DNA of the CDR3: TGTGCCAGCAGCTTATCGGAGGGGGGAGTAGGCACAGATACGCAGTATTTT. Protein: CASSLSEGGVGTDTQYF.

This clonotype came up many times. The genes are TRBV5-1 and TRBJ1-1; 9 bases line up with TRBD1. The germline CDR1 and CDR2 sequences are SGHRS and YFSETQ. The ends lost 0 bases at V and 5 bases at J; junction bases unmatched: 5. The CDR3 totals 15 residues. The CDR3 DNA sequence: TGCGCCAGCAGCTTGGAGCGGACAGGGGAGACTGAAGCTTTCTTT. This sequence encodes CASSLERTGETEAFF.

Only a few counts were recorded for this clonotype. This sequence joins TRBV19 and TRBJ2-2; 10 nucleotides agree with TRBD1. Unmatched junction bases numbered 9, after V lost 11 bases and J lost 3 bases. This CDR3 has 15 amino acids. From germline, CDR1 is LNHDA and CDR2 SQIVND (reference sequence). For the CDR3, the DNA is TGTGCCTCAAGAGACAGGGGGCCTGACACCGGGGAGCTGTTTTTT. Its protein is CASRDRGPDTGELFF.

The chain employs TRBV3-1 and TRBJ1-2, with a tentative D call TRBD1 (6 bases). The germline V gene encodes CDR1 LGHDT and CDR2 YNNKEL (reference sequence). V was clipped by 3 bases and J by 8 bases, with 19 bases between them. The CDR3 is made up of 15 amino acids. CDR3: CASSHLAQGGEGYTF. In DNA form, the CDR3 reads TGTGCCAGCAGCCACCTCGCACAGGGAGGAGAGGGCTACACCTTC.

At least ten counts were recorded for this clonotype. CDR3 sequence (DNA): TGTGCCAGCAGCCGGCTCACGGCCCAACTTGGGGGGCCAAACACTGAAGCTTTCTTT. It specifies CASSRLTAQLGGPNTEAFF. V usage is TRBV6-2 or TRBV6-3 and J usage is TRBJ1-1; possibly TRBD1 for D (6 bases). The CDR3 sequence is 19 residues long. CDR1 is MNHEY, CDR2 SVGEGT, per germline. V was pared by 6 bases and J by 2 bases, with 28 bases between.

This clonotype has a single count. At one end the junction does not follow the germline gene, possibly because of a read error. The chain carries TRBV6-2 or TRBV6-3 and TRBJ2-1; 10 bases fit TRBD2. CDR1 is MNHEY, CDR2 SVGEGT, per germline. The CDR3 extends over 15 amino acids. The CDR3 loop reads CASSESSSGRDEQFF. CDR3 nucleotide sequence: TGCGCCAGCAGTGAGTCTTCTAGCGGGAGAGATGAGCAGTTCTTC.